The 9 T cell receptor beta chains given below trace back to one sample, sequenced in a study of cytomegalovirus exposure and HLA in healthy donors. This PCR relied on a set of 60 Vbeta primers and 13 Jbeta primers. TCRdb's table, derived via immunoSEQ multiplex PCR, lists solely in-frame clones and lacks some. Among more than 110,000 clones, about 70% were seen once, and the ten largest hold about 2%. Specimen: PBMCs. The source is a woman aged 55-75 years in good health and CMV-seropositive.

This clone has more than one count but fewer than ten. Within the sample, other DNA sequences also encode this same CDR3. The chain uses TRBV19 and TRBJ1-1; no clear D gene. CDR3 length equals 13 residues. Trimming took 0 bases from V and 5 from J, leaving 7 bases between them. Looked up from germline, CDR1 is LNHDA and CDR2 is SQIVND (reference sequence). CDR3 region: CASSIDRGTEAFF. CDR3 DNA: TGTGCCAGTAGTATAGATCGAGGAACTGAAGCTTTCTTT.

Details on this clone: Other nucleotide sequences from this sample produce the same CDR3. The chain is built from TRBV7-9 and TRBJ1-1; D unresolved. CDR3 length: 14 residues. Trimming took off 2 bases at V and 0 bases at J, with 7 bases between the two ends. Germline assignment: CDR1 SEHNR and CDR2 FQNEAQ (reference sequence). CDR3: CASSLSRLNTEAFF. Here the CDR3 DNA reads TGTGCCAGCAGCTTAAGCAGGCTGAACACTGAAGCTTTCTTT. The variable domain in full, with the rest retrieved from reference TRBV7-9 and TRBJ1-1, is DTGVSQNPRHKITKRGQNVTFRCDPISEHNRLYWYRQTLGQGPEFLTYFQNEAQLEKSRLLSDRFSAERPKGSFSTLEIQRTEQGDSAMYLCASSLSRLNTEAFFGQGTRLTVV.

The CDR3 region is CASRTGGGGYNEQFF. The CDR3, as DNA: TGTGCCAGCAGGACAGGGGGCGGGGGATACAATGAGCAGTTCTTC. This sequence joins TRBV6-1 and TRBJ2-1, with 10 bases that match TRBD1. Germline V gene data show CDR1 as MNHNS and CDR2 as SASEGT. This CDR3 comprises 15 residues. Trimming at V came to 6 bases and at J to 4 bases, leaving 6 bases not matched to a gene.

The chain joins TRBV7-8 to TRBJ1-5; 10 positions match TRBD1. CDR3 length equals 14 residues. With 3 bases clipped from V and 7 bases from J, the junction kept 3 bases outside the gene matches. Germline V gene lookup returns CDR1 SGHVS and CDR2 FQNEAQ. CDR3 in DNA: TGTGCCAGCAGCTTGAGACAGGGGGCCCAGCCCCAGCATTTT. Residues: CASSLRQGAQPQHF.

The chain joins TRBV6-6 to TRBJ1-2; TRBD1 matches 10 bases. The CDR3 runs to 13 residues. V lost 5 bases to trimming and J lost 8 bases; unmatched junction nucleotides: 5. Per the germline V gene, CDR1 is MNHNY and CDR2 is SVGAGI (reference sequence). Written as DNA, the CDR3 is TGTGCCAGCAGTCCCGACAGGGGGCAGGGCTACACCTTC. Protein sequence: CASSPDRGQGYTF.

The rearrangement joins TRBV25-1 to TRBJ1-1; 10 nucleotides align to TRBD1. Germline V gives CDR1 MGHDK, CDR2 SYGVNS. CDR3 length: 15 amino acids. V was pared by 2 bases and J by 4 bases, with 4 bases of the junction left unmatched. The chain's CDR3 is CASSERQGAGTEAFF. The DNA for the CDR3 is TGTGCCAGCAGTGAACGACAGGGGGCCGGCACTGAAGCTTTCTTT.

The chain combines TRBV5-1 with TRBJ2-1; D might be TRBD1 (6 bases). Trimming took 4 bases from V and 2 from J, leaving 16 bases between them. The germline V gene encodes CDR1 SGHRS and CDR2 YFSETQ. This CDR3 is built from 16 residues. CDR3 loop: CASSPQGKDAYNEQFF. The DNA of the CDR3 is TGCGCCAGCAGCCCTCAGGGGAAAGACGCCTACAATGAGCAGTTCTTC.

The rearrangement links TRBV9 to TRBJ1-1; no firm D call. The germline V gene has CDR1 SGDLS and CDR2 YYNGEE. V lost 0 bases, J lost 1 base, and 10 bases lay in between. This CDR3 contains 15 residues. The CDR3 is CASSVGTLTNTEAFF. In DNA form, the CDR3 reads TGTGCCAGCAGCGTAGGCACTCTCACGAACACTGAAGCTTTCTTT.

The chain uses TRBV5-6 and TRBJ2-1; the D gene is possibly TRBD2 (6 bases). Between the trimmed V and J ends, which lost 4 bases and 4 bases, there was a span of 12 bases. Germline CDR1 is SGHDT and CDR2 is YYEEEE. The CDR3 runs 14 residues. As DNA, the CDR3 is TGTGCCAGCAGCACCGACGGGAGTTACAATGAGCAGTTCTTC. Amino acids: CASSTDGSYNEQFF.